This TCR beta chain was recorded in a study of CD8+ T cells in alopecia areata. Study overall: The drug, oral tofacitinib, was given to treated patients at 5 to 10 mg twice daily. Study results and caveats: Scalp data also include sequences from resident alphabeta T cells of normal skin. Especially in alopecia totalis/universalis, lesional scalp showed greater clonality than normal scalp did.

Of note for this clone: Its antigen is not known.

The germline V gene has CDR1 SEHNR and CDR2 FQNEAQ (reference sequence). V lost 4 bases and J 3 bases, leaving 16 bases between the germline ends. This CDR3 comprises 15 residues. TCR sequencing used cDNA made by reverse transcription of extracted RNA. Clones were read by immunoSEQ multiplex PCR, and TCRdb kept only the in-frame ones, dropping some. The sample contains fewer than 150,000 clones, 50% to 60% of which appear only once. The sequence came from a human donor with alopecia areata. V gene TRBV7-9 combines with J gene TRBJ2-7; D is possibly TRBD1 (5 bases). Sequenced here: CD4+ T cells sorted from blood, sampled at week 0. The CDR3 DNA is TGTGCCAGCAGCTCGGACATCTCCACCTTCTACGAGCAGTACTTC. As protein: CASSSDISTFYEQYF. Together with reference TRBV7-9 and TRBJ2-7, the CDR3 gives the full variable domain: DTGVSQNPRHKITKRGQNVTFRCDPISEHNRLYWYRQTLGQGPEFLTYFQNEAQLEKSRLLSDRFSAERPKGSFSTLEIQRTEQGDSAMYLCASSSDISTFYEQYFGPGTRLTVT.